The entry below describes one T cell receptor (beta chain). What it binds is unknown. The sample comes from a study of vaccination effects on CD4 cells after COVID-19. Clones were sequenced by immunoSEQ multiplex PCR, and TCRdb holds only the in-frame ones, with some missing. The table includes roughly 42,000 clones, around 77% detected once. The CDR3 consists of 16 residues. V was pared by 2 bases and J by 1 base, with 12 bases between. Germline V lookup: CDR1 MNHNY, CDR2 SVGAGI (reference sequence). CD4+ T cells specific for antigen were expanded with viral peptide pools by the ViraFEST assay before sequencing. At the end of about 9 days of culture, CD4+ T cells were isolated. The vaccine recipients had no prior SARS-CoV-2 infection, with negative nucleocapsid antibodies.

The starting material was CD4+ T cells from PBMCs cultured with HCoV-NL63 spike peptides, obtained before COVID-19 vaccination. The source is a human donor who received a COVID-19 vaccine. The genes are TRBV6-6 and TRBJ2-1, with D perhaps being TRBD1 or TRBD2 (5 bases each). The CDR3 spells CASSYDRDPSYNEQFF. Here the CDR3 DNA reads TGTGCCAGCAGTTACGATAGGGACCCTTCCTACAATGAGCAGTTCTTC.